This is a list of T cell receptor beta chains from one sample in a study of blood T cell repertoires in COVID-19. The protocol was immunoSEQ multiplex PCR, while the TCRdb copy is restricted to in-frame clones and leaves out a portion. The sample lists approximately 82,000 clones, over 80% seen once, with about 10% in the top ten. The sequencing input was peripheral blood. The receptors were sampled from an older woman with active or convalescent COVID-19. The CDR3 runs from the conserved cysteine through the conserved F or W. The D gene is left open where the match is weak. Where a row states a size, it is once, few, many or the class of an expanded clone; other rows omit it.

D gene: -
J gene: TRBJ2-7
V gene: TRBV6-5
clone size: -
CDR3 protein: CASIPQWAGDGEQYF
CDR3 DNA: TGTGCCAGCATCCCTCAGTGGGCGGGCGACGGGGAGCAGTACTTC

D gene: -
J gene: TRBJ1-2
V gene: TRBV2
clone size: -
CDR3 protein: CAAPQGTTLNYGYTF
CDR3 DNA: TGTGCCGCACCTCAAGGGACTACCCTAAATTATGGCTACACCTTC

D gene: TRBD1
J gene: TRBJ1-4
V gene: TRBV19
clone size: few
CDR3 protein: CASSTTRQGTNEKLFF
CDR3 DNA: TGTGCCAGTAGTACGACCCGACAGGGGACTAATGAAAAACTGTTTTTT

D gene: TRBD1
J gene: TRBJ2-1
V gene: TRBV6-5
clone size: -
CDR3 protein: CASSSTGTGTHEQFF
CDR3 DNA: TGTGCCAGCAGTTCCACCGGGACAGGGACCCATGAGCAGTTCTTC

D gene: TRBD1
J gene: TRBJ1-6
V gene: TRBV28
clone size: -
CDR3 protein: CASSSGQGSSPLHF
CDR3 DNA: TGTGCCAGCAGTTCCGGACAGGGCTCCTCACCCCTCCACTTT

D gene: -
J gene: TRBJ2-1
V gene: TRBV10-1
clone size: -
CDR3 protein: CASSESDGDEQFF
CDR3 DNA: TGCGCCAGCAGTGAGTCTGACGGGGATGAGCAGTTCTTC

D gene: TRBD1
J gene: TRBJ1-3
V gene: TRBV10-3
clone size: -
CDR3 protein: CAISEGQGENTIYF
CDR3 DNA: TGTGCCATCAGTGAGGGGCAGGGGGAAAACACCATATATTTT

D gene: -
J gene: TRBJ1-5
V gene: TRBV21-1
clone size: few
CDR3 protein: CASSNQGGINQPQHF
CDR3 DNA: TGTGCCAGCAGCAATCAGGGGGGAATCAATCAGCCCCAGCATTTT

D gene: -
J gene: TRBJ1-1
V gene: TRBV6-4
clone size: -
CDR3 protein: CASRQGGEAFF
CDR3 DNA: TGTGCCAGCAGGCAAGGGGGTGAAGCTTTCTTT

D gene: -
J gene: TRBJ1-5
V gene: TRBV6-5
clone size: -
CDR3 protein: CASSYRGGNQPQHF
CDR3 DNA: TGTGCCAGCAGTTACAGGGGCGGCAATCAGCCCCAGCATTTT

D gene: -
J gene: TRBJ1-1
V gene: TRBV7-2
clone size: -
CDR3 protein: CASSPLQGNTEAFF
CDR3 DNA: TGTGCCAGCAGCCCCCTACAGGGAAACACTGAAGCTTTCTTT

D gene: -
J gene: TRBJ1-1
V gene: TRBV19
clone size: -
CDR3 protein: CASSPRSDYEAFF
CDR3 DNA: TGTGCCAGTAGTCCCAGGTCCGACTATGAAGCTTTCTTT

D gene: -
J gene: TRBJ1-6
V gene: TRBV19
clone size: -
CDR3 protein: CASSIQGYSPLHF
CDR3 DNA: TGTGCCAGTAGTATTCAGGGATACTCACCCCTCCACTTT

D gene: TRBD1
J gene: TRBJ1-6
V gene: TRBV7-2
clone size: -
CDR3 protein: CASSLGPGQGNSPLHF
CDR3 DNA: TGTGCCAGCAGCTTAGGGCCGGGACAGGGCAATTCACCCCTCCACTTT

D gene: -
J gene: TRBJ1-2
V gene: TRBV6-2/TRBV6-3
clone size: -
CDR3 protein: CASSYTSVRGYTF
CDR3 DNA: TGTGCCAGCAGTTACACTTCAGTGCGGGGCTACACCTTC

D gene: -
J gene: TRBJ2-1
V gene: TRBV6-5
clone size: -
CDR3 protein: CASSSRGTANNEQFF
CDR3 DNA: TGTGCCAGCAGTTCCCGCGGGACGGCAAACAATGAGCAGTTCTTC

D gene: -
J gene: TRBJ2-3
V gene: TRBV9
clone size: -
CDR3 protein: CASSAPGGRADTQYF
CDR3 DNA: TGTGCCAGCAGCGCCCCCGGGGGACGGGCAGATACGCAGTATTTT

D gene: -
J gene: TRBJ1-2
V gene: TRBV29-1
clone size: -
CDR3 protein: CSVRQATNYGYTF
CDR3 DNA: TGCAGCGTCCGACAGGCGACTAACTATGGCTACACCTTC

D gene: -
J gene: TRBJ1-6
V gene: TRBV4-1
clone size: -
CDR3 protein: CASSRRTELSYNSPLHF
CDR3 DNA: TGCGCCAGCAGCCGACGGACAGAGCTATCCTATAATTCACCCCTCCACTTT

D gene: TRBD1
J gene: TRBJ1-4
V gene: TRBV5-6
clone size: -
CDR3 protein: CASSSDRDRFGEKLFF
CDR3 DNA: TGTGCCAGCAGCTCCGACAGGGACAGGTTCGGTGAAAAACTGTTTTTT

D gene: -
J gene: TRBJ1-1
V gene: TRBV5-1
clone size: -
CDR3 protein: CASSLAAPRGTEAFF
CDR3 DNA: TGCGCCAGCAGCCTAGCAGCGCCCAGAGGCACTGAAGCTTTCTTT

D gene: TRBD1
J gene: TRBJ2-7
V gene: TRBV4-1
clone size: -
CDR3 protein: CASSQLNFLGGGYEQYF
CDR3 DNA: TGCGCCAGCAGCCAACTTAACTTCCTAGGGGGCGGCTACGAGCAGTACTTC

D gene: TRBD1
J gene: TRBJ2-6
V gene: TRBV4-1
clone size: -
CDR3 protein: CASSQVLQGVTGANVLTF
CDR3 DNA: TGCGCCAGCAGCCAAGTTTTACAGGGGGTGACTGGGGCCAACGTCCTGACTTTC

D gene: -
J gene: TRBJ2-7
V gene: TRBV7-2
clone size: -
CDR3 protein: CASSRGAGPGGEQYF
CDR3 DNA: TGTGCCAGCAGCCGGGGGGCGGGGCCTGGCGGCGAGCAGTACTTC

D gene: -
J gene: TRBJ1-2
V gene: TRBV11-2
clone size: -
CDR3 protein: CASSSTRSYGYTF
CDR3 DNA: TGTGCCAGCAGCTCGACAAGGTCTTATGGCTACACCTTC

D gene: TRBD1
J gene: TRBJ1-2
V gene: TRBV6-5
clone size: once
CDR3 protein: CASRLTGDYGYTF
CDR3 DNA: TGTGCCAGCAGATTGACAGGGGACTATGGCTACACCTTC

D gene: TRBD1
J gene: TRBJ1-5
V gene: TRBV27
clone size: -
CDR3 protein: CASSLDRTGLLPQHF
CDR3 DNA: TGTGCCAGCAGTTTAGATAGGACAGGGCTCTTGCCCCAGCATTTT

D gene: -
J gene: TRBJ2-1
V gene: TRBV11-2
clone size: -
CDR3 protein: CASRKGGGMSSYNEQFF
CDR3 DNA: TGTGCCAGCAGGAAGGGGGGGGGCATGAGCTCCTACAATGAGCAGTTCTTC

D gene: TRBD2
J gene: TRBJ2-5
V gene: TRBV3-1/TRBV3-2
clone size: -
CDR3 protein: CASSRRGGKEETQYF
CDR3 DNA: TGTGCCAGCAGCCGGCGCGGGGGTAAAGAAGAGACCCAGTACTTC

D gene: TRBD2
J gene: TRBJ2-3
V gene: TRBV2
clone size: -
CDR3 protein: CASRARAGPTDTQYF
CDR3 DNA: TGTGCCAGCAGGGCACGAGCGGGGCCCACAGATACGCAGTATTTT

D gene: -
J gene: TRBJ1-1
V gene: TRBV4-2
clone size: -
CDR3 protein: CASSQDGGWNTEAFF
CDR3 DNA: TGTGCCAGCAGCCAAGACGGGGGATGGAACACTGAAGCTTTCTTT

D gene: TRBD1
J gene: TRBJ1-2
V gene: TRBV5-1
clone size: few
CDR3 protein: CASRIAPGGNYGYTF
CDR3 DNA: TGCGCCAGCAGAATCGCCCCAGGGGGGAACTATGGCTACACCTTC

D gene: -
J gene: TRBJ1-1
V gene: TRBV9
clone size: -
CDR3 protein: CASSAGANTEAFF
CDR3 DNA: TGTGCCAGCAGCGCTGGGGCAAACACTGAAGCTTTCTTT

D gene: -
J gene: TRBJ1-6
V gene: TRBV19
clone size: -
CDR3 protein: CASTMGQGPSPLHF
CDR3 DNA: TGTGCCAGTACCATGGGTCAGGGGCCTTCACCCCTCCACTTT

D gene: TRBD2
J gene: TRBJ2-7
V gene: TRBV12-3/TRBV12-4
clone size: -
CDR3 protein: CASSVAGGREQYF
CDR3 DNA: TGTGCCAGCAGCGTAGCGGGGGGAAGGGAGCAGTACTTC

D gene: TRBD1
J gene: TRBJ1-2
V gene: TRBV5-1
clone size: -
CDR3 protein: CASSSDRGWDGYTF
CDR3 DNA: TGCGCCAGCAGCTCTGACAGGGGCTGGGATGGCTACACCTTC

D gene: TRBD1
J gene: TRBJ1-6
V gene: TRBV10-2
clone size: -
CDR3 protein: CASSEAPPPGQGSSYNSPLHF
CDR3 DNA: TGCGCCAGCAGTGAGGCCCCACCCCCGGGACAGGGGAGCTCCTATAATTCACCCCTCCACTTT

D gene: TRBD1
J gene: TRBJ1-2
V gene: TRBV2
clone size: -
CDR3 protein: CASSEALEGAGTF
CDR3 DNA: TGTGCCAGCAGTGAAGCGTTGGAGGGGGCTGGGACCTTC

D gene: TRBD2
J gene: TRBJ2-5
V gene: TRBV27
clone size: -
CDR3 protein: CASSFGGGRQETQYF
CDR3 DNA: TGTGCCAGCTCCTTTGGGGGGGGTCGCCAAGAGACCCAGTACTTC

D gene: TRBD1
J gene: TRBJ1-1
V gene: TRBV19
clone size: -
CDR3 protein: CASSPTQGASNTEAFF
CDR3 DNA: TGTGCCAGTAGTCCTACACAGGGGGCGTCGAACACTGAAGCTTTCTTT

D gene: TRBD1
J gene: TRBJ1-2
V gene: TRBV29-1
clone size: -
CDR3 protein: CSVSTGGAGYTF
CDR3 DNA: TGCAGCGTCTCCACAGGGGGCGCGGGCTACACCTTC

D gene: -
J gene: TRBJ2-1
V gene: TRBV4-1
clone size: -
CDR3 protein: CASSQEESHPLPDEQFF
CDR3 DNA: TGCGCCAGCAGCCAAGAAGAGAGCCATCCACTCCCTGATGAGCAGTTCTTC

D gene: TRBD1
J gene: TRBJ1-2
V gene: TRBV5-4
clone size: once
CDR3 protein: CASSTGGQDYGYTF
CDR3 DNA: TGTGCCAGCAGCACCGGCGGACAGGACTATGGCTACACCTTC

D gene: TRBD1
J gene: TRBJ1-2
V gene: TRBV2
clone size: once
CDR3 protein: CASSAAGQGVGGYTF
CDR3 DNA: TGTGCCAGCAGCGCCGCCGGACAGGGGGTGGGCGGCTACACCTTC

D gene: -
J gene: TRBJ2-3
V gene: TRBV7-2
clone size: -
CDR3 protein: CASSFGRGSTDTQYF
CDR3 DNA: TGTGCCAGCAGCTTTGGTCGCGGTAGCACAGATACGCAGTATTTT